This T cell receptor beta chain came from a study of cytomegalovirus exposure and HLA in healthy donors. General study findings and limits: Among TCR beta chains, those listed as cytomegalovirus-associated numbered under 200.

A remark on this clone: Its antigen is still unknown.

Germline V CDR1 and CDR2: KGHSH, LQKENI. Trimming took off 3 bases at V and 2 bases at J, with 8 bases between the two ends. The CDR3 spans 15 residues. Donors were drawn from the approximately 110-subject validation cohort, separate from the roughly 700-subject first cohort. The method was immunoSEQ multiplex PCR; TCRdb's version includes in-frame clones alone and lacks a portion of them. The table includes 150,000 or so clones, approximately 88% detected once. Material for sequencing was PBMCs. The TCR was taken from a woman aged 18-30 years in good health and CMV-seropositive. The chain recombines TRBV18 with TRBJ2-6; D remains unclear. The CDR3 DNA sequence: TGTGCCAGCTCACCCCGAGGAGCTGGGGCCAACGTCCTGACTTTC. This encodes CASSPRGAGANVLTF. Variable domain in full (rest from reference TRBV18 and TRBJ2-6): NAGVMQNPRHLVRRRGQEARLRCSPMKGHSHVYWYRQLPEEGLKFMVYLQKENIIDESGMPKERFSAEFPKEGPSILRIQQVVRGDSAAYFCASSPRGAGANVLTFGAGSRLTVL.